The next 5 T cell receptor beta chains were all read from a single sample in a study of blood T cell repertoires in COVID-19. Repertoires were generated with immunoSEQ multiplex PCR, while TCRdb's copy carries only in-frame clones and drops some. Seen here are roughly 120,000 clones, around 90% observed once, and the top ten hold about 4%. The sample consisted of peripheral blood. These receptors were obtained from a man aged 45 to 65 with active COVID-19.

The chain is built from TRBV2 and TRBJ2-3; 10 nucleotides align to TRBD2. V dropped 6 bases and J dropped 6; count of bases not matched to a gene: 9. Per germline, CDR1 SNHLY and CDR2 FYNNEI. There are 15 residues in the CDR3. As DNA, the CDR3 is TGTGCCAGCAGAGATCTAGCGGGGGTTGGGGATACGCAGTATTTT. Protein product: CASRDLAGVGDTQYF.

The chain has TRBV5-7 and TRBJ2-4; D perhaps matches TRBD1 (5 bases). TRBV5-7 is marked as an open reading frame, function uncertain. The germline V and J ends were trimmed by 4 bases and 0 bases, with 17 bases remaining between them. This CDR3 is 17 amino acids long. The DNA of the CDR3 is TGTGCCAGCAGCCTCACAATACAGGTACTAGCCAAAAACATTCAGTACTTC. Translating it yields CASSLTIQVLAKNIQYF.

V usage is TRBV7-9 and J usage is TRBJ2-1, with TRBD2 identical over 14 bases. V dropped 5 bases and J dropped 0; count of bases not matched to a gene: 9. CDR1 and CDR2 from the germline V gene are SEHNR and FQNEAQ (reference sequence). The CDR3 has 19 amino acids. The CDR3 here is CASSEGLAGDFFSYNEQFF. Here the CDR3 DNA reads TGTGCCAGCAGCGAGGGACTAGCGGGAGACTTCTTCTCCTACAATGAGCAGTTCTTC.

The chain recombines TRBV3-1 (or the pseudogene TRBV3-2) with TRBJ1-2, with D tentatively TRBD1 (5 bases). This CDR3 region has 12 residues. Germline CDR1 reads LGHDT; CDR2 reads YNNKEL (reference sequence). V lost 3 bases, J lost 7 bases, and 9 bases lay in between. The CDR3 protein is CASSQADTGYTF. The CDR3 bases are TGTGCCAGCAGCCAGGCGGACACTGGCTACACCTTC.

The chain combines TRBV5-1 with TRBJ2-7; D remains unclear. The germline V gene has CDR1 SGHRS and CDR2 YFSETQ. CDR3 length: 13 amino acids. V lost 1 base to trimming and J lost 4 bases, with 9 bases between them. The CDR3 region has the DNA TGCGCCAGCAGCTTGCTCTCGGGTTACGAGCAGTACGTC. Translated: CASSLLSGYEQYV.